This T cell receptor (beta chain) was recorded in a study of blood T cell repertoires in COVID-19. Germline trimming cut 4 bases from V and 8 bases from J; bases unmatched to any gene: 6. The CDR3 consists of 15 residues. Germline CDR1 is LGHDT and CDR2 is YNNKEL (reference sequence). TCRdb keeps only in-frame clones here, not all; method: immunoSEQ multiplex PCR. This table holds about 210,000 clones, 70% to 90% found once. Enrollees, about 18 to 90 years old, lived in approximately 25 US areas. Clinical histories supplied by participants themselves formed the basis of cohort assignment. Sequencing was done on a sample of PBMCs or T cells enriched from blood (not recorded which). The chain employs TRBV3-1 (or the pseudogene TRBV3-2) and TRBJ1-4; 11 bases match TRBD1. The receptor was isolated from a man between 25 and 39 years old who had recovered from COVID-19. In DNA form, the CDR3 reads TGTGCCAGCAGCCCTCGGGGACAGGGGGTCGAAAAACTGTTTTTT. It translates to CASSPRGQGVEKLFF.